Below, 30 T cell receptor beta chains from the same sample are listed, as sequenced in a study of cytomegalovirus exposure and HLA in healthy donors. PCR was performed using 60 Vbeta and 13 Jbeta primers. Sequencing was performed with immunoSEQ multiplex PCR; in TCRdb, only in-frame clones are kept and a portion is missing. The table includes over 150,000 clones, about 80% detected once. The sequencing sample was made of PBMCs. The source is a woman in her twenties or thirties in good health and CMV-seronegative.

The count of this clone is one. V usage is TRBV6-5 and J usage is TRBJ2-2, with D unclear. The V end was cut by 6 bases, the J end by 0 bases, with 8 bases between. In germline, CDR1 is MNHEY, CDR2 SVGAGI. The CDR3 runs to 14 residues. CDR3 loop: CASSLLANTGELFF. The CDR3 DNA sequence: TGTGCCAGCAGCCTTCTAGCGAACACCGGGGAGCTGTTTTTT.

There are a few counts of this clone. The chain combines TRBV4-1 with TRBJ1-3; D ambiguous. The ends were cut back, 4 bases at V and 5 bases at J, with 24 bases in the middle. The CDR3 has 18 residues. Germline-derived CDR1 and CDR2 are MGHRA and YSYEKL. CDR3 amino acids: CASSLSPRPRFLRNTIYF. The CDR3 DNA sequence: TGCGCCAGCAGCCTATCACCGAGGCCGAGATTCTTAAGAAACACCATATATTTT.

J is TRBJ1-1 and V is TRBV5-4; D might be TRBD1 (6 bases). With 4 bases removed from V and 0 bases from J, the gap between germline ends came to 16 bases. The CDR3 spans 16 residues. Germline CDR1 reads SGHNT; CDR2 reads YYREEE (reference sequence). The CDR3 DNA follows: TGTGCCAGCAGCGCCGGGACACCGTTCATGAACACTGAAGCTTTCTTT. This sequence encodes CASSAGTPFMNTEAFF. Full variable domain (outside the CDR3, taken from reference TRBV5-4 and TRBJ1-1): ETGVTQSPTHLIKTRGQQVTLRCSSQSGHNTVSWYQQALGQGPQFIFQYYREEENGRGNFPPRFSGLQFPNYSSELNVNALELDDSALYLCASSAGTPFMNTEAFFGQGTRLTVV.

The V call is TRBV27, the J call TRBJ2-3, with 7 bases matching TRBD2. CDR1 MNHEY and CDR2 SMNVEV come from the germline V gene (reference sequence). J lost 3 bases, V lost 5 bases, and 17 bases had no gene match. The CDR3 is 18 residues long. This chain's CDR3 is CASSPRRAGLPATDTQYF. The CDR3 DNA is TGTGCCAGCAGTCCCCGGAGGGCGGGACTACCTGCGACAGATACGCAGTATTTT.

This clone was seen a few times. The rearrangement uses TRBV13 and TRBJ2-1, with 9 bases lining up with TRBD2. V shed 3 bases and J 8 bases; nucleotides not matched to a gene: 5. The CDR3 is made up of 14 amino acids. Germline CDR1 and CDR2: PRHDT and FYEKMQ (reference sequence). As DNA, the CDR3 is TGTGCCAGCAGCTTCTCGGGACTAGCCGATGAGCAGTTCTTC. Translating gives CASSFSGLADEQFF.

V usage is TRBV5-6 and J usage is TRBJ2-2; D call uncertain. From germline, CDR1 is SGHDT and CDR2 YYEEEE. V was cut by 4 bases and J by 4 bases, with 17 bases left in between. CDR3 length equals 16 residues. The CDR3 region has the DNA TGTGCCAGCAGCCCACTGGCCCAGCCAGGCACCGGGGAGCTGTTTTTT. It translates to CASSPLAQPGTGELFF.

This CDR3 is CASSRQMTSGSTYEQYF. The CDR3 bases are TGTGCCAGCAGCCGGCAAATGACTAGCGGATCTACCTACGAGCAGTACTTC. The V and J genes are TRBV11-2 and TRBJ2-7, with 9 nucleotides matching TRBD2. Losses at the gene ends were 5 bases for V and 2 bases for J; bases not matched to a gene: 13. The CDR3 extends over 17 amino acids. In germline, CDR1 is SGHAT, CDR2 FQNNGV.

The gene calls are TRBV6-5 and TRBJ2-5; 7 positions match TRBD1. Looked up from germline, CDR1 is MNHEY and CDR2 is SVGAGI. The V and J ends lost 8 bases and 4 bases, in that order; junction bases with no gene match: 13. The CDR3 runs 15 residues. The CDR3 region has the DNA TGTGCCAGCCAATACCTGGGCAGGGGGTTAGAGACCCAGTACTTC. It yields the protein CASQYLGRGLETQYF.

The rearrangement joins TRBV6-5 to TRBJ1-5, with D unclear. The V gene lost 5 bases and the J gene lost 4 bases, with 9 bases spanning the gap. The CDR3 is 13 residues long. Germline CDR1 reads MNHEY; CDR2 reads SVGAGI. Here the CDR3 reads CASSLSQNQPQHF. CDR3 in DNA: TGTGCCAGCAGTCTTTCCCAGAATCAGCCCCAGCATTTT.

This clone was seen a few times. V and J are TRBV6-5 and TRBJ2-2; a possible D gene is TRBD2 (5 bases). The V gene's germline CDR1 is MNHEY and CDR2 SVGAGI. The CDR3 is 13 amino acids. Deletions cut 6 bases from V and 6 bases from J, with 11 bases between. In DNA, the CDR3 is TGTGCCAGCAGCGCGTCGGAGGCCGGGGAGCTGTTTTTT. This translates into CASSASEAGELFF.

In this sample, this clone turned up once. This chain links TRBV5-1 with TRBJ1-1, with unresolved D. The CDR3 is 13 residues long. The germline V gene has CDR1 SGHRS and CDR2 YFSETQ. Trimming cost V 5 bases and J 4 bases, with 12 bases left between them. The CDR3 bases are TGCGCCAGCAGACGGGAGGTGAGCACTGAAGCTTTCTTT. It encodes CASRREVSTEAFF. Full variable domain (remainder filled in from reference TRBV5-1 and TRBJ1-1): KAGVTQTPRYLIKTRGQQVTLSCSPISGHRSVSWYQQTPGQGLQFLFEYFSETQRNKGNFPGRFSGRQFSNSRSEMNVSTLELGDSALYLCASRREVSTEAFFGQGTRLTVV.

A few counts support this clone. This chain uses TRBV5-4 with TRBJ2-7; D unresolved. V lost 3 bases, J lost 5 bases, and 15 bases lay in between. The CDR3 loop spans 14 amino acids. Germline V gene lookup returns CDR1 SGHNT and CDR2 YYREEE (reference sequence). CDR3 amino acids: CASSSPDTSDEQYF. CDR3 DNA: TGTGCCAGCAGCTCCCCCGATACCTCGGACGAGCAGTACTTC.

As DNA, the CDR3 is TGTGCCAGCAGTCTACAGAGCTCTGGAAACACCATATATTTT. Translated: CASSLQSSGNTIYF. V is TRBV9 and J is TRBJ1-3; D uncertain. This CDR3 contains 14 residues. The germline CDR1 and CDR2 sequences are SGDLS and YYNGEE. Trimming took off 5 bases at V and 0 bases at J, with 9 bases between the two ends.

This clone was seen more than once but under ten times. This chain links TRBV30 with TRBJ2-1; tentatively, D is TRBD2 (7 bases). V shed 2 bases and J shed 0 bases, with 11 bases lying between them. CDR1 is GTSNPN, CDR2 SVGIG, per germline (reference sequence). The CDR3 totals 15 residues. The CDR3 loop is CAWSFGGASYNEQFF. Here the CDR3 DNA reads TGTGCCTGGAGTTTTGGGGGGGCCTCCTACAATGAGCAGTTCTTC.

This clone appeared once. The J gene is TRBJ2-5, the V gene TRBV28; tentative D call: TRBD2 (6 bases). Gene TRBJ2-7 matches the end of the DNA better, so the J call may be wrong. Germline CDR1 reads MDHEN; CDR2 reads SYDVKM. The CDR3 has 13 residues. The chain's CDR3 is CASSLEGSYEQYF. The CDR3 DNA sequence: TGTGCCAGCAGTTTGGAGGGTTCCTACGAGCAGTACTTC.

This clone has more than one count but fewer than ten. The chain employs TRBV7-8 and TRBJ1-6; D is undetermined. This CDR3 region has 12 residues. Germline V CDR1 and CDR2: SGHVS, FQNEAQ. Trimming pared 5 bases from V and 9 bases from J, leaving 8 bases between. The CDR3 loop reads CASSREGSPLHF. The CDR3 DNA is TGTGCCAGCAGCAGAGAGGGTTCACCCCTCCACTTT.

The J gene is TRBJ1-1, the V gene TRBV4-1, with D possibly being TRBD1 (5 bases). Germline lookup yields CDR1 MGHRA and CDR2 YSYEKL. Trimming cost V 0 bases and J 11 bases, with 13 bases left between them. This CDR3 region has 13 residues. CDR3 protein: CASSQDSGGRAFF. The DNA of the CDR3 is TGCGCCAGCAGCCAAGATTCCGGGGGTCGGGCTTTCTTT.

The J gene is TRBJ1-2, the V gene TRBV18; D may be TRBD1 (6 bases). Trimming took off 0 bases at V and 4 bases at J, with 12 bases between the two ends. Germline lookup yields CDR1 KGHSH and CDR2 LQKENI. The length of the CDR3 is 15 residues. The chain's CDR3 is CASSPPERDIYGYTF. CDR3 DNA sequence: TGTGCCAGCTCACCACCGGAACGGGACATCTATGGCTACACCTTC.

The V and J genes are TRBV5-1 and TRBJ2-7; D is perhaps TRBD1 (6 bases). This CDR3 spans 17 amino acids. In germline, CDR1 is SGHRS, CDR2 YFSETQ. Trimming removed 0 bases at V and 3 bases at J, with 19 bases between. The CDR3: CASSLAFSRDIDYEQYF. Written as DNA, the CDR3 is TGCGCCAGCAGCTTGGCCTTCTCCCGGGACATTGACTACGAGCAGTACTTC.

The V gene is TRBV10-3, the J gene TRBJ1-1; D ambiguous. Between the trimmed V and J ends, which lost 10 bases and 2 bases, there was a span of 20 bases. CDR1 and CDR2 from the germline V gene are ENHRY and SYGVKD. The CDR3 loop spans 15 amino acids. In DNA, the CDR3 is TGTGCCACCCGCGGAGCCCCAGTCTTTAACACTGAAGCTTTCTTT. Translated: CATRGAPVFNTEAFF.

J is TRBJ1-6 and V is TRBV5-1, with D possibly being TRBD1 (6 bases). The V and J ends lost 0 bases and 8 bases respectively, with 9 bases between them. Germline V gene lookup returns CDR1 SGHRS and CDR2 YFSETQ. CDR3 length: 14 residues. The CDR3: CASSLGQVHSPLHF. The CDR3 nucleotides are TGCGCCAGCAGCTTGGGACAGGTTCATTCACCCCTCCACTTT.

This chain links TRBV5-5 with TRBJ2-6; a possible D gene is TRBD1 (5 bases). V lost 0 bases to trimming and J lost 0 bases, with 7 bases between them. The CDR3 contains 16 residues. Germline CDR1 SGHKS, CDR2 YYEKEE (reference sequence). CDR3 loop: CASSLEGHSGANVLTF. CDR3 coding DNA: TGTGCCAGCAGCTTGGAAGGACACTCTGGGGCCAACGTCCTGACTTTC.

The chain uses TRBV5-6 and TRBJ1-3, with D unclear. Germline lookup yields CDR1 SGHDT and CDR2 YYEEEE. Between the trimmed V and J ends, which lost 1 base and 4 bases, there was a span of 6 bases. This CDR3 region has 13 residues. The CDR3 sequence is CASSLFRGNTIYF. The CDR3 DNA reads TGTGCCAGCAGCTTGTTCAGGGGAAACACCATATATTTT.

V is TRBV4-2 and J is TRBJ1-1, with TRBD1 matching 7 bases. Germline CDR1 LGHNA, CDR2 YNFKEQ. V lost 2 bases to trimming and J lost 2 bases; unmatched junction nucleotides: 5. There are 15 residues in the CDR3. The CDR3 nucleotides are TGTGCCAGCAGCCAACGGGACAGACCTAACACTGAAGCTTTCTTT. This encodes CASSQRDRPNTEAFF.

The chain uses TRBV9 and TRBJ1-2, with TRBD1 matching 12 bases. Germline assignment: CDR1 SGDLS and CDR2 YYNGEE. This CDR3 is built from 16 residues. Unmatched junction bases numbered 10, after V lost 3 bases and J lost 7 bases. The CDR3 DNA follows: TGTGCCAGCAGCGAGACTGGGACAGGGGGCGCGAGTGGCTACACCTTC. As protein: CASSETGTGGASGYTF.

J is TRBJ2-3 and V is TRBV18; 7 bases align to TRBD1. Looked up from germline, CDR1 is KGHSH and CDR2 is LQKENI. The CDR3 length is 18 residues. Germline trimming cut 1 base from V and 4 bases from J; bases unmatched to any gene: 14. This chain's CDR3 is CASSPLRDRNSDSDTQYF. The CDR3, as DNA: TGTGCCAGCTCACCACTTCGGGACAGAAATTCCGATTCAGATACGCAGTATTTT. The complete variable domain, with remaining parts taken from reference TRBV18 and TRBJ2-3, reads NAGVMQNPRHLVRRRGQEARLRCSPMKGHSHVYWYRQLPEEGLKFMVYLQKENIIDESGMPKERFSAEFPKEGPSILRIQQVVRGDSAAYFCASSPLRDRNSDSDTQYFGPGTRLTVL.

The rearrangement links TRBV30 to TRBJ2-1, with TRBD1 as a possible D gene (6 bases). V dropped 2 bases and J dropped 2 bases, with 10 bases sitting between them. In germline, CDR1 is GTSNPN, CDR2 SVGIG (reference sequence). This CDR3 is built from 14 residues. This CDR3 is CAWSSGATYNEQFF. The CDR3 DNA is TGTGCCTGGAGTTCAGGGGCCACCTACAATGAGCAGTTCTTC.

The gene calls are TRBV4-2 and TRBJ2-3, with 15 bases fitting TRBD2. The V gene end was trimmed by 4 bases and the J gene end by 3 bases; junction bases not matched to a gene: 2. The CDR3 covers 16 residues. Germline loops: CDR1 LGHNA, CDR2 YNFKEQ. As DNA, the CDR3 is TGTGCCAGCAGCCCGGGACTAGCGGGAGGTACAGATACGCAGTATTTT. Its protein product is CASSPGLAGGTDTQYF.

The rearrangement joins TRBV11-2 to TRBJ2-2, with 9 bases that match TRBD2. V was clipped by 4 bases and J by 5 bases; unmatched bases: 8. Germline CDR1 is SGHAT and CDR2 is FQNNGV. There are 16 residues in the CDR3. The CDR3 sequence is CASSYIGLAQTGELFF. The DNA for the CDR3 is TGTGCCAGCAGCTACATAGGACTAGCGCAAACCGGGGAGCTGTTTTTT.

The chain carries TRBV28 and TRBJ2-1; D not certain. CDR1 and CDR2 from the germline V gene are MDHEN and SYDVKM. The CDR3 length is 13 residues. V dropped 3 bases and J dropped 3 bases, with 6 bases sitting between them. The CDR3 sequence is CASSFDNYNEQFF. The CDR3 DNA reads as TGTGCCAGCAGTTTCGACAACTACAATGAGCAGTTCTTC.